One sample yielded the 15 T cell receptor beta chains listed below, sequenced in a study of a mutant IDH1 vaccine in newly diagnosed glioma. The antigens for these receptors are not known. The data were produced by immunoSEQ multiplex PCR, yet TCRdb's version contains in-frame clones alone and is incomplete. The sample has around 60,000 clones, less than 90% seen once. Time point given: week 47, end of study. Each dose of the vaccine consisted of 300 ug of mutant IDH1 20-mer peptide, with topical imiquimod. This specimen was PBMCs, taken from a glioma patient whose treatment included an IDH1 peptide vaccine. The receptors were gathered from a man younger than 45 with glioma.

CDR3 in DNA: TGTGCCAGCAGCTTAGAGCCGGGTGGGAATGAGCAGTTCTTC. Its protein is CASSLEPGGNEQFF. The rearrangement links TRBV7-8 to TRBJ2-1; D is unclear. Per germline, CDR1 SGHVS and CDR2 FQNEAQ. CDR3 length: 14 residues. Trimming stripped 1 base from V and 7 bases from J, with 11 bases between.

The chain uses TRBV30 and TRBJ2-5; unclear D gene. Judging by the DNA end, TRBJ2-7 fits better; the J call may be wrong. Germline CDR1 and CDR2: GTSNPN and SVGIG (reference sequence). This CDR3 is 12 amino acids long. The CDR3 spells CAWTASSYEQYF. The CDR3 DNA reads as TGTGCCTGGACGGCTAGCTCCTACGAGCAGTACTTC.

The CDR3 loop reads CASSPTSGGARETQYF. The DNA of the CDR3 is TGTGCCAGCAGTCCAACTAGCGGGGGGGCCCGGGAGACCCAGTACTTC. The genes are TRBV7-2 and TRBJ2-5, with 13 bases aligning to TRBD2. The CDR3 loop spans 16 amino acids. Germline values: CDR1 SGHTA, CDR2 FQGNSA. V was clipped by 6 bases and J by 5 bases; unmatched bases: 9.

CDR3 nucleotides: TGCGCCAGCAGCGGACAGGGGGCGGCTCGGGAAAAACTGTTTTTT. This translates into CASSGQGAAREKLFF. The gene calls are TRBV4-1 and TRBJ1-4, with 11 bases identical to TRBD1. This CDR3 region has 15 residues. The junction had 7 bases not matched to a gene; V was cut back by 5 bases and J by 8 bases. In germline, CDR1 is MGHRA, CDR2 YSYEKL.

The CDR3 is CASSFVGAGAGQETQYF. As DNA, the CDR3 is TGTGCCAGCAGCTTTGTAGGAGCGGGGGCCGGCCAAGAGACCCAGTACTTC. The chain has TRBV5-4 and TRBJ2-5, with 8 bases fitting TRBD2. The CDR3 has 17 amino acids. Germline CDR1 is SGHNT and CDR2 is YYREEE (reference sequence). V was pared by 2 bases and J by 1 base, with 10 bases of the junction left unmatched.

CDR3 nucleotides: TGCGCCAGCAGTGGGAGGACTAGCACAGATACGCAGTATTTT. Encoded protein: CASSGRTSTDTQYF. The chain employs TRBV10-1 and TRBJ2-3; TRBD2 might be the D (5 bases). V dropped 4 bases and J dropped 0 bases, with 8 bases sitting between them. CDR1 is WNHNN and CDR2 is SYGVQD in the germline V gene (reference sequence). The CDR3 contains 14 residues.

The rearrangement links TRBV10-2 to TRBJ2-5, with 9 bases that match TRBD2. Matching the DNA end better, TRBJ2-7 makes the J call doubtful. The CDR3 consists of 14 residues. CDR1 WSHSY and CDR2 SAAADI come from the germline V gene. In DNA, the CDR3 is TGCGCCAGCAGCTCCGGACTAGCGATCTACGAGCAGTACTTC. The encoded protein is CASSSGLAIYEQYF.

J is TRBJ2-2 and V is TRBV11-2, with D unresolved. V gave up 5 bases and J gave up 0 bases, with 4 bases separating them. The CDR3 contains 13 residues. CDR1 and CDR2 from the germline V gene are SGHAT and FQNNGV. CDR3 DNA: TGTGCCAGCAGCAAGACGAACACCGGGGAGCTGTTTTTT. Encoded protein: CASSKTNTGELFF.

This clone was observed a few times. The chain carries TRBV29-1 and TRBJ2-1; D is undetermined. The CDR3 sequence is 15 residues long. In germline, CDR1 is SQVTM, CDR2 ANQGSEA. Trimming shortened V by 4 bases and J by 0 bases, and 13 bases separated the two germline ends. The CDR3 here is CSVVYWWSSYNEQFF. The CDR3 DNA follows: TGCAGCGTTGTTTATTGGTGGAGCTCCTACAATGAGCAGTTCTTC.

The V call is TRBV5-1, the J call TRBJ2-3, with 8 nucleotides matching TRBD2. The CDR3 sequence is 16 residues long. Germline CDR1 is SGHRS and CDR2 is YFSETQ. The V segment lost 6 bases and the J segment 1 base; nucleotides outside the gene matches: 10. The DNA of the CDR3 is TGCGCCAGCAAAATTACGGGGGGGCCTCGCACAGATACGCAGTATTTT. Translated, it gives CASKITGGPRTDTQYF. Full variable domain (rest looked up from reference TRBV5-1 and TRBJ2-3): KAGVTQTPRYLIKTRGQQVTLSCSPISGHRSVSWYQQTPGQGLQFLFEYFSETQRNKGNFPGRFSGRQFSNSRSEMNVSTLELGDSALYLCASKITGGPRTDTQYFGPGTRLTVL.

The chain combines TRBV7-8 with TRBJ1-5; 7 nucleotides line up with TRBD1. Germline trimming cut 3 bases from V and 2 bases from J; bases unmatched to any gene: 10. Germline V lookup: CDR1 SGHVS, CDR2 FQNEAQ. The CDR3 covers 17 residues. The CDR3, as DNA: TGTGCCAGCAGCTTTAGAGGGGGCGCGGGTGGCAATCAGCCCCAGCATTTT. It translates to CASSFRGGAGGNQPQHF.

This chain connects TRBV11-2 to TRBJ1-2; D not certain. The V gene lost 3 bases and the J gene lost 2 bases, with 7 bases spanning the gap. The CDR3 is 13 residues long. Germline loops: CDR1 SGHAT, CDR2 FQNNGV. The CDR3 nucleotides are TGTGCCAGCAGCTTTCCCTCAAACTATGGCTACACCTTC. Protein sequence: CASSFPSNYGYTF.

The chain has TRBV5-1 and TRBJ2-2, with D possibly being TRBD1 (6 bases). The V gene lost 0 bases and the J gene lost 1 base, with 13 bases spanning the gap. The CDR3 consists of 17 residues. In germline, CDR1 is SGHRS, CDR2 YFSETQ. The CDR3 DNA reads TGCGCCAGCAGCTTGGGGGGGACACCTGTGAACACCGGGGAGCTGTTTTTT. Its translation: CASSLGGTPVNTGELFF.

This rearrangement joins TRBV27 to TRBJ2-5, with a weak D call TRBD1 (7 bases). The CDR3 extends over 15 amino acids. Germline CDR1 is MNHEY and CDR2 is SMNVEV (reference sequence). Trimming removed 2 bases at V and 5 bases at J, with 15 bases between. CDR3 sequence (DNA): TGTGCCAGCAGTTTAAATGGAGGGGGCGGCGAGACCCAGTACTTC. Translating it yields CASSLNGGGGETQYF.

The chain has TRBV29-1 and TRBJ2-1; maybe TRBD2 (6 bases). Trimming left V 7 bases short and J 6 bases short, with 13 bases between. Germline values: CDR1 SQVTM, CDR2 ANQGSEA. The CDR3 is made up of 12 amino acids. The CDR3 DNA follows: TGCAGCGCCCGGGGGACTTCCAATGAGCAGTTCTTC. This encodes CSARGTSNEQFF.